This T cell receptor beta chain originates from a study of blood T cell repertoires in COVID-19. At the level of the study: COVID-19 samples, acute and convalescent, were from the United States, Italy and Spain. PBMCs, B-cell-depleted T cells, or T cells were the source of the cDNA or gDNA that made up the material.

The CDR3 sequence is 13 residues long. Germline assignment: CDR1 LGHDT and CDR2 YNNKEL (reference sequence). V was pared by 4 bases and J by 4 bases, with 2 bases of the junction left unmatched. Per the study methods: Reference gene primer amplification yielded estimated nucleated cell counts. Measured with immunoSEQ multiplex PCR; TCRdb has only the in-frame clones, and not every one. The V and J calls and clone size are taken from that table; D and trimming were inferred from the DNA. The sample holds a few hundred thousand clones, more than 70% seen once. This clone was found once. Sequences were obtained from peripheral blood. This clonotype originated in a man in his forties with acute or convalescent COVID-19. The rearrangement links TRBV3-1 (or the pseudogene TRBV3-2) to TRBJ2-3, with 7 bases lining up with TRBD1. The CDR3 DNA is TGTGCCAGCAGCCGACAGGGCCCAGATACGCAGTATTTT. It specifies CASSRQGPDTQYF.